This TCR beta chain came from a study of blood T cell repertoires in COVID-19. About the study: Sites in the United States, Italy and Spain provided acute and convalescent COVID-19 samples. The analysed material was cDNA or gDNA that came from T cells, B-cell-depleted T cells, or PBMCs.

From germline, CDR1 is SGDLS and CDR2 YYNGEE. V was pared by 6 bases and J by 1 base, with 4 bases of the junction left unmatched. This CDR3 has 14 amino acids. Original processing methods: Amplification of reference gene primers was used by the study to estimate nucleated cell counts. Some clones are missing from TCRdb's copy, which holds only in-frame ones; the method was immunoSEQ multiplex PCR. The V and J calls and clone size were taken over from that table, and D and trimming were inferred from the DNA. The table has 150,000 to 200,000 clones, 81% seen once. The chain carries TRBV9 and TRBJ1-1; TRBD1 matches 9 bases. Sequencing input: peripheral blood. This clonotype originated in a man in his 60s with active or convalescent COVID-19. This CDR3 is CASTQDRGNTEAFF. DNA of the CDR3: TGTGCCAGCACCCAGGACAGGGGGAACACTGAAGCTTTCTTT.